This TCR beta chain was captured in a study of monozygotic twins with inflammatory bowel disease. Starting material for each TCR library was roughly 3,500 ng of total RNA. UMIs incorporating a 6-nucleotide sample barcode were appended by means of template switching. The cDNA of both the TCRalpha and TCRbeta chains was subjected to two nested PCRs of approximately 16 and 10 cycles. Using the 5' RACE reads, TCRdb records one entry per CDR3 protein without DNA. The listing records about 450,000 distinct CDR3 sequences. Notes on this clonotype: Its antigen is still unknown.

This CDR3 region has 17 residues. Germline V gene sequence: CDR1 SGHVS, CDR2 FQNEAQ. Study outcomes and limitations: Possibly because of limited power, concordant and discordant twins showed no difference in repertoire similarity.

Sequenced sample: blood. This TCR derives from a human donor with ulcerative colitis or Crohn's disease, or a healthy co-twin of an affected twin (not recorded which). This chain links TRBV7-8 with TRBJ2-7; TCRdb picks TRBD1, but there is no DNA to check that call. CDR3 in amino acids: CASSLAPQETEVYEQYF.